What follows describes a single T cell receptor beta chain. Its antigen is as yet unknown. These data originate in a study of blood T cells in healthy people across ages. Findings and caveats of the study: Whereas aged donors had fewer naive CD4+ cells, long-lived donors had more of them and higher diversity.

A second PCR of 7 to 11 cycles used a sample-barcoded 5' primer and a J-beta primer mix. Using its own MiXCR run on the 5' RACE reads, TCRdb lists one record per CDR3 protein. There are 750,000 or so distinct CDR3 sequences in the sample; roughly 25% occur only once, and more than 8% lies in the top ten. Donor samples were obtained from healthy Caucasian individuals from Russia, aged 6 to 90. Looked up from germline, CDR1 is DFQATT and CDR2 is SNEGSKA (reference sequence). This CDR3 spans 14 amino acids. V was shortened by 3 bases and J by 1 base, with 13 bases between the two germline ends. This sample also belongs to another study, concerning T cells of mothers and their children. From that paper: Nine systemically healthy Caucasian donors: three mothers, six children. Using the M1S primer, the second PCR added sample barcodes along with 2-4 random nucleotides.

This TCR came from a boy aged 5 to 17 in good health. Input material: blood. The rearrangement links TRBV20-1 to TRBJ2-7; D may match TRBD1 or TRBD2 (5 bases each). CDR3 bases: TGCAGTGCTAGGTCGAGGGACCAATCCTACGAGCAGTACTTC. This codes for CSARSRDQSYEQYF.